The 32 T cell receptor beta chains below were found in one sample sequenced in a study of cytomegalovirus exposure and HLA in healthy donors. With 60 Vbeta and 13 Jbeta primers, the PCR was carried out. Using immunoSEQ multiplex PCR, the repertoire was profiled, and TCRdb retains in-frame clones only, with some absent. This sample carries 100,000 to 150,000 clones, over 65% of them seen once, and the ten largest clones take about 2%. Sequenced: PBMCs. These receptors originate from a man in his fifties or sixties in good health and CMV-seronegative.

V gene TRBV5-4 combines with J gene TRBJ2-7; possibly TRBD2 for D (6 bases). Trimming stripped 4 bases from V and 4 bases from J, with 15 bases between. The CDR3 consists of 14 residues. Germline V lookup: CDR1 SGHNT, CDR2 YYREEE (reference sequence). CDR3 amino acids: CASSAGTVGYEQYF. The CDR3 nucleotides are TGTGCCAGCAGCGCTGGGACTGTTGGATACGAGCAGTACTTC.

The CDR3 nucleotides read TGTGCCAGTGCAGGGTCCTCACCCCTCCACTTT. It codes for CASAGSSPLHF. The genes are TRBV2 and TRBJ1-6; tentative D call: TRBD1 (5 bases). Germline V gene data show CDR1 as SNHLY and CDR2 as FYNNEI. Trimming shortened V by 9 bases and J by 10 bases, and 10 bases separated the two germline ends. CDR3 length equals 11 residues.

J is TRBJ2-1 and V is TRBV7-9; TRBD1 might be the D (6 bases). CDR1 SEHNR and CDR2 FQNEAQ come from the germline V gene (reference sequence). V lost 5 bases, J lost 9 bases, and 11 bases lay in between. The CDR3 runs 12 residues. The CDR3 spells CASSTRGTEQFF. Written as DNA, the CDR3 is TGTGCCAGCAGCACCAGGGGTACTGAGCAGTTCTTC.

This sequence joins TRBV30 and TRBJ1-1; no definite D call. The germline CDR1 and CDR2 sequences are GTSNPN and SVGIG (reference sequence). V gave up 5 bases and J gave up 1 base, with 11 bases separating them. The CDR3 consists of 13 residues. CDR3 sequence reads: CAWVQIRNTEAFF. The CDR3 DNA reads TGTGCCTGGGTTCAAATTAGGAACACTGAAGCTTTCTTT.

The rearrangement links TRBV5-4 to TRBJ1-2; TRBD1 matches at 9 bases. V dropped 0 bases and J dropped 8; count of bases not matched to a gene: 11. Germline V gene lookup returns CDR1 SGHNT and CDR2 YYREEE (reference sequence). The CDR3 contains 16 residues. CDR3: CASSLGGTGMRWGYTF. The CDR3 nucleotides read TGTGCCAGCAGCTTGGGGGGGACAGGGATGAGGTGGGGCTACACCTTC.

The rearrangement joins TRBV5-1 to TRBJ2-7, with 11 bases that match TRBD1. The J segment lost 10 bases and the V segment lost 3 bases, leaving 3 bases of the junction unmatched. Germline assignment: CDR1 SGHRS and CDR2 YFSETQ. The CDR3 is made up of 12 amino acids. CDR3 coding DNA: TGCGCCAGCAGCTGGACAGGGGGCGAACAGTACGTC. As protein: CASSWTGGEQYV.

The rearrangement joins TRBV7-2 to TRBJ1-3; tentatively, D is TRBD1 (6 bases). The CDR3 runs 16 residues. Trimming removed 5 bases from V and 0 bases from J, with 14 bases in between. Germline values: CDR1 SGHTA, CDR2 FQGNSA. The CDR3 DNA reads as TGTGCCAGCAGCCTGAGGACAGTCCACTCTGGAAACACCATATATTTT. Translation: CASSLRTVHSGNTIYF.

This clone was found a few times. V gene TRBV2 combines with J gene TRBJ1-4, with 7 bases fitting TRBD1. The junction had 10 bases not matched to a gene; V was cut back by 7 bases and J by 8 bases. CDR3 length: 14 residues. Germline V gene data show CDR1 as SNHLY and CDR2 as FYNNEI. This chain's CDR3 is CASTLNRGREKLFF. CDR3 nucleotide sequence: TGTGCCAGCACCCTCAACAGGGGTAGGGAAAAACTGTTTTTT.

The chain recombines TRBV5-4 with TRBJ1-2; TRBD1 might be the D (6 bases). Trimming left V 4 bases short and J 6 bases short, with 13 bases between. Germline V gives CDR1 SGHNT, CDR2 YYREEE (reference sequence). The CDR3 has 13 residues. The CDR3 DNA follows: TGTGCCAGCAGCCCGGACAGAATGAATGGCTACACCTTC. This translates into CASSPDRMNGYTF.

The V gene is TRBV4-3, the J gene TRBJ2-3; 8 positions match TRBD2. The V gene's germline CDR1 is LGHNA and CDR2 YSLEER. The V and J ends lost 0 bases and 3 bases, in that order; junction bases with no gene match: 2. CDR3 size: 15 residues. The CDR3 protein is CASSQETSATDTQYF. CDR3 sequence (DNA): TGCGCCAGCAGCCAAGAGACTAGCGCAACAGATACGCAGTATTTT.

The chain links TRBV18 to TRBJ2-5, with 7 bases lining up with TRBD1. V gave up 4 bases and J gave up 2 bases; unmatched junction bases: 4. Germline-derived CDR1 and CDR2 are KGHSH and LQKENI. The CDR3 sequence is 14 residues long. The CDR3 DNA follows: TGTGCCAGCTCACGAGGGGGCTATCAAGAGACCCAGTACTTC. Translation: CASSRGGYQETQYF.

The J gene is TRBJ1-2, the V gene TRBV6-6, with D uncertain. Trimming took off 2 bases at V and 2 bases at J, with 9 bases between the two ends. The CDR3 is 14 residues long. The germline CDR1 and CDR2 sequences are MNHNY and SVGAGI (reference sequence). The CDR3 sequence: CASSYGAGNYGYTF. The CDR3 region has the DNA TGTGCCAGCAGTTACGGTGCCGGGAACTATGGCTACACCTTC.

The V call is TRBV29-1, the J call TRBJ1-4; the D is unclear. Per the germline V gene, CDR1 is SQVTM and CDR2 is ANQGSEA. V was trimmed by 6 bases and J by 6 bases, leaving 8 bases between them. The CDR3 length is 11 residues. This chain's CDR3 is CSVLFYEKLFF. The CDR3 coding sequence is TGCAGCGTCCTATTTTATGAAAAACTGTTTTTT.

The sample holds one count of this clone. The chain employs TRBV27 and TRBJ2-1, with TRBD2 matching over 9 bases. The CDR3 totals 14 residues. Germline-derived CDR1 and CDR2 are MNHEY and SMNVEV (reference sequence). V was clipped by 10 bases and J by 5 bases; unmatched bases: 9. CDR3 sequence: CATTPSGANNEQFF. The CDR3 DNA reads TGTGCCACCACACCTAGCGGGGCGAACAATGAGCAGTTCTTC.

This sequence joins TRBV9 and TRBJ2-6; D possibly corresponds to TRBD1 (6 bases). The germline CDR1 and CDR2 sequences are SGDLS and YYNGEE. This CDR3 has 17 amino acids. Trimming took off 5 bases at V and 0 bases at J, with 15 bases between the two ends. CDR3 in amino acids: CASRAGTRNSGANVLTF. The CDR3 nucleotides are TGTGCCAGCAGAGCCGGGACAAGAAACTCTGGGGCCAACGTCCTGACTTTC.

The chain recombines TRBV6-1 with TRBJ1-3, with D perhaps matching TRBD1 (5 bases). The V end was cut by 1 base, the J end by 3 bases, with 10 bases between. Germline values: CDR1 MNHNS, CDR2 SASEGT. The CDR3 sequence is 15 residues long. This CDR3 reads CASSEGGAFGNTIYF. CDR3 nucleotide sequence: TGTGCCAGCAGTGAAGGGGGCGCATTTGGAAACACCATATATTTT.

The rearrangement links TRBV2 to TRBJ1-6; D uncertain. The V end lost 3 bases, the J end lost 8 bases, and 11 bases lay between the germline ends. This CDR3 spans 14 amino acids. Germline V gene data show CDR1 as SNHLY and CDR2 as FYNNEI. CDR3 bases: TGTGCCAGCAGTGACGGAGGGTTCGATTCACCCCTCCACTTT. This gives the protein CASSDGGFDSPLHF.

V and J are TRBV7-2 and TRBJ2-7, with D perhaps matching TRBD1 (6 bases). CDR1 is SGHTA, CDR2 FQGNSA, per germline. There are 13 residues in the CDR3. Trimming stripped 0 bases from V and 5 bases from J, with 8 bases between. The CDR3 protein is CASSLAQGHEQYF. The DNA for the CDR3 is TGTGCCAGCAGCTTAGCACAGGGCCACGAGCAGTACTTC.

The CDR3 DNA is TGTGCCAGCAGCTCCAGCGCCGAAGGGGGCGGGGAGCTGTTTTTT. Translation: CASSSSAEGGGELFF. V and J are TRBV11-3 and TRBJ2-2, with D maybe TRBD1 (6 bases). The CDR3 loop spans 15 amino acids. The V end was cut by 4 bases, the J end by 7 bases, with 16 bases between. Germline CDR1 and CDR2: SGHNT and YENEEA.

The table lists this clone with a few counts. CDR3 bases: TGCGCCAGCAGCTTAAATCCGGGACAGCTTGAAAAACTGTTTTTT. Translating it yields CASSLNPGQLEKLFF. The chain links TRBV5-1 to TRBJ1-4, with 7 nucleotides matching TRBD1. The CDR3 totals 15 residues. Germline CDR1 and CDR2: SGHRS and YFSETQ. V was clipped by 2 bases and J by 7 bases; unmatched bases: 8.

The V and J genes are TRBV19 and TRBJ1-2, with 7 bases lining up with TRBD1. The CDR3 extends over 15 amino acids. After removal of 3 bases from V and 5 bases from J, the junction contained 9 bases not matched to a gene. In germline, CDR1 is LNHDA, CDR2 SQIVND (reference sequence). The CDR3 DNA is TGTGCCAGTAGTATCAACCGGGACAGCATTTATGGCTACACCTTC. Its protein is CASSINRDSIYGYTF. Full variable domain (rest looked up from reference TRBV19 and TRBJ1-2): DGGITQSPKYLFRKEGQNVTLSCEQNLNHDAMYWYRQDPGQGLRLIYYSQIVNDFQKGDIAEGYSVSREKKESFPLTVTSAQKNPTAFYLCASSINRDSIYGYTFGSGTRLTVV.

This clone was detected a few times. The chain couples TRBV5-1 to TRBJ1-3; D not certain. There are 13 residues in the CDR3. V lost 7 bases and J 0 bases, leaving 8 bases between the germline ends. The germline V gene has CDR1 SGHRS and CDR2 YFSETQ. CDR3 sequence: CASAAFSGNTIYF. In DNA, the CDR3 is TGCGCCAGCGCGGCCTTCTCTGGAAACACCATATATTTT. Together with reference TRBV5-1 and TRBJ1-3, the CDR3 gives the full variable domain: KAGVTQTPRYLIKTRGQQVTLSCSPISGHRSVSWYQQTPGQGLQFLFEYFSETQRNKGNFPGRFSGRQFSNSRSEMNVSTLELGDSALYLCASAAFSGNTIYFGEGSWLTVV.

This rearrangement joins TRBV6-5 to TRBJ1-3; D call uncertain. The CDR3 extends over 13 amino acids. From germline, CDR1 is MNHEY and CDR2 SVGAGI. V was clipped by 5 bases and J by 0 bases, with 5 bases between them. CDR3 sequence: CASSRSSGNTIYF. Here the CDR3 DNA reads TGTGCCAGCAGTCGGAGCTCTGGAAACACCATATATTTT.

The chain uses TRBV5-3 and TRBJ2-7, with 10 bases fitting TRBD1. TRBV5-3 is placed among ORFs of uncertain function. CDR3 length: 14 residues. V dropped 10 bases and J dropped 1; count of bases not matched to a gene: 8. The CDR3 region has the DNA TGTGCCGATTCCGGGACAGGGGTTTCCTACGAGCAGTACTTC. As protein: CADSGTGVSYEQYF.

This chain connects TRBV6-5 to TRBJ2-5, with 10 bases identical to TRBD1. The tail of the sequence fits TRBJ2-7 better, so the J call may be wrong. Looked up from germline, CDR1 is MNHEY and CDR2 is SVGAGI. CDR3 length equals 15 residues. The CDR3, as DNA: TGTGCCAGCAGCCCTGCGGGGACAGGGGCCTACGAGCAGTACTTC. Translated: CASSPAGTGAYEQYF.

The rearrangement uses TRBV5-4 and TRBJ2-1; weak D call: TRBD1 (5 bases). The CDR3 extends over 14 amino acids. CDR1 is SGHNT and CDR2 is YYREEE in the germline V gene (reference sequence). Trimming pared 2 bases from V and 7 bases from J, leaving 13 bases between. CDR3 residues: CASSFGQGENEQFF. The CDR3 bases are TGTGCCAGCAGCTTTGGCCAGGGTGAAAATGAGCAGTTCTTC.

In its sample, this clone was seen a few times. This chain uses TRBV5-6 with TRBJ2-5; weak D call: TRBD1 (6 bases). The V gene lost 4 bases and the J gene lost 0 bases, with 10 bases spanning the gap. The germline V gene encodes CDR1 SGHDT and CDR2 YYEEEE. The CDR3 runs 14 residues. The CDR3, as DNA: TGTGCCAGCAGCCAGGGGCTGTACCAAGAGACCCAGTACTTC. Its translation is CASSQGLYQETQYF.

The chain combines TRBV5-8 with TRBJ1-4; D is ambiguous. The germline V gene encodes CDR1 SGHTS and CDR2 YDEGEE. CDR3 length: 16 residues. The germline V and J ends were trimmed by 0 bases and 3 bases, with 12 bases remaining between them. CDR3 coding DNA: TGTGCCAGCAGCTTGGAGGCCGACCAGGCTAATGAAAAACTGTTTTTT. It translates to CASSLEADQANEKLFF.

The chain has TRBV18 and TRBJ1-1; D is perhaps TRBD1 (5 bases). The V end lost 6 bases, the J end lost 1 base, and 15 bases lay between the germline ends. Germline V gives CDR1 KGHSH, CDR2 LQKENI. This CDR3 contains 15 residues. As DNA, the CDR3 is TGTGCCAGCTCTCCCGTCGGGGGGAGGAACACTGAAGCTTTCTTT. Amino acids: CASSPVGGRNTEAFF.

About this clone itself: Because it lacks the conserved phenylalanine or tryptophan at the end, this CDR3 is likely a read error. The rearrangement joins TRBV7-2 to TRBJ1-2, with D possibly TRBD1 on 6 matching bases. CDR3 length: 14 amino acids. V was trimmed by 3 bases and J by 4 bases, leaving 12 bases between them. Germline V lookup: CDR1 SGHTA, CDR2 FQGNSA. CDR3 nucleotides: TGTGCCAGCAGCTTGCCGGGACACATCTATGGCTACACCTCC. Protein sequence: CASSLPGHIYGYTS.

About this clone itself: This CDR3 is also generated by other DNA sequences in the sample. Written as DNA, the CDR3 is TGTGCCAGCCGAATGATAGGGACAGGGGAGAGGGAGCAGTACGTC. It codes for CASRMIGTGEREQYV. The V call is TRBV27, the J call TRBJ2-7; 10 bases are shared with TRBD1. V shed 8 bases, J shed 7 bases, and the junction held 14 bases outside the gene matches. Germline V gene data show CDR1 as MNHEY and CDR2 as SMNVEV (reference sequence). This CDR3 spans 15 amino acids.

The chain recombines TRBV18 with TRBJ2-2; the D is unclear. There are 16 residues in the CDR3. Trimming pared 6 bases from V and 0 bases from J, leaving 14 bases between. Germline CDR1 is KGHSH and CDR2 is LQKENI. CDR3 coding DNA: TGTGCCAGCTCTATCCCCCAGTTCGCGAACACCGGGGAGCTGTTTTTT. Amino acid sequence: CASSIPQFANTGELFF. Full variable domain (remainder filled in from reference TRBV18 and TRBJ2-2): NAGVMQNPRHLVRRRGQEARLRCSPMKGHSHVYWYRQLPEEGLKFMVYLQKENIIDESGMPKERFSAEFPKEGPSILRIQQVVRGDSAAYFCASSIPQFANTGELFFGEGSRLTVL.